Each of the 24 T cell receptor beta chains below was sequenced from the same sample in a study of blood T cell repertoires in COVID-19. Clones were read by immunoSEQ multiplex PCR, and TCRdb kept only the in-frame ones, dropping some. The sample contains approximately 220,000 clones, roughly four fifths of which appear only once. Sequencing was done on a sample of PBMCs or T cells enriched from blood (not recorded which). These TCRs come from a woman in her forties or fifties who had been exposed to COVID-19.

The chain is built from TRBV12-5 and TRBJ1-1; D is undetermined. Trimming stripped 2 bases from V and 7 bases from J, with 5 bases between. CDR3 length equals 11 residues. CDR1 is LGHNT, CDR2 FRNRAP, per germline. CDR3 protein: CASGLTGEAFF. In nucleotides, the CDR3 is TGTGCTAGTGGTTTGACGGGTGAAGCTTTCTTT.

This sequence joins TRBV3-1 (or the pseudogene TRBV3-2) and TRBJ2-7, with 9 bases lining up with TRBD1. Trimming at V came to 1 base and at J to 3 bases, leaving 4 bases not matched to a gene. The CDR3 length is 15 residues. Germline V CDR1 and CDR2: LGHDT, YNNKEL (reference sequence). The CDR3 coding sequence is TGTGCCAGCAGCCAAGGGGGACAGGGTTTCTACGAGCAGTACTTC. This translates into CASSQGGQGFYEQYF.

V usage is TRBV3-1 (or the pseudogene TRBV3-2) and J usage is TRBJ2-1, with D possibly matching TRBD2 (5 bases). V gave up 3 bases and J gave up 6 bases, with 15 bases separating them. CDR1 LGHDT and CDR2 YNNKEL come from the germline V gene (reference sequence). CDR3 length: 15 residues. CDR3 loop: CASSHHRGLFNEQFF. The CDR3 DNA follows: TGTGCCAGCAGCCATCACCGAGGACTCTTCAATGAGCAGTTCTTC.

In its sample, this clone was seen once. The chain combines TRBV5-1 with TRBJ1-3; D is perhaps TRBD1 (6 bases). The V and J ends lost 0 bases and 8 bases respectively, with 24 bases between them. CDR3 length: 18 residues. The germline V gene encodes CDR1 SGHRS and CDR2 YFSETQ. CDR3 bases: TGCGCCAGCAGCTTGGATGGGCCCAGGGGATCCCATGCAGACACCATATATTTT. Its translation is CASSLDGPRGSHADTIYF.

The rearrangement joins TRBV4-3 to TRBJ1-1, with D uncertain. The V gene's germline CDR1 is LGHNA and CDR2 YSLEER. Trimming removed 3 bases at V and 2 bases at J, with 13 bases between. The CDR3 is made up of 15 amino acids. CDR3 in DNA: TGCGCCAGCAGCCACCTTCTCCCCCCCAACACTGAAGCTTTCTTT. It specifies CASSHLLPPNTEAFF.

The chain carries TRBV7-9 and TRBJ2-5; TRBD2 might be the D (7 bases). The CDR3 is made up of 14 amino acids. Trimming took off 1 base at V and 4 bases at J, with 10 bases between the two ends. Germline CDR1 reads SEHNR; CDR2 reads FQNEAQ (reference sequence). CDR3 residues: CASSLDREGETQYF. The CDR3 DNA follows: TGTGCCAGCAGCTTAGACAGGGAGGGAGAGACCCAGTACTTC. Based on the CDR3 plus reference TRBV7-9 and TRBJ2-5, the full variable domain is DTGVSQNPRHKITKRGQNVTFRCDPISEHNRLYWYRQTLGQGPEFLTYFQNEAQLEKSRLLSDRFSAERPKGSFSTLEIQRTEQGDSAMYLCASSLDREGETQYFGPGTRLLVL.

CDR3 sequence (DNA): TGTGCCAGCAGTGAACGGGGTTCCTACAATGAGCAGTTCTTC. Translating it yields CASSERGSYNEQFF. This sequence joins TRBV2 and TRBJ2-1; D perhaps matches TRBD2 (5 bases). Germline CDR1 is SNHLY and CDR2 is FYNNEI. Between the trimmed V and J ends, which lost 2 bases and 1 base, there was a span of 6 bases. This CDR3 region has 14 residues.

The rearrangement links TRBV19 to TRBJ1-1; weak D call: TRBD1 (5 bases). V lost 7 bases to trimming and J lost 4 bases, with 16 bases between them. This CDR3 has 14 amino acids. Germline V gene lookup returns CDR1 LNHDA and CDR2 SQIVND (reference sequence). The CDR3 protein is CASTPWAGGTEAFF. The CDR3 region has the DNA TGTGCCAGTACCCCGTGGGCGGGGGGCACTGAAGCTTTCTTT.

This chain connects TRBV4-3 to TRBJ1-2; 12 nucleotides agree with TRBD1. Germline CDR1 and CDR2: LGHNA and YSLEER. There are 17 residues in the CDR3. With V trimmed by 4 bases and J by 1 base, 7 bases remained unmatched. The CDR3 sequence: CASSPSGTGGINYGYTF. The CDR3 DNA is TGCGCCAGCAGCCCTTCCGGGACAGGGGGCATTAACTATGGCTACACCTTC.

V is TRBV5-1 and J is TRBJ1-3; D is undetermined. V gave up 0 bases and J gave up 0 bases, with 4 bases separating them. CDR3 size: 14 residues. Germline CDR1 is SGHRS and CDR2 is YFSETQ. CDR3 loop: CASSLGSSGNTIYF. Here the CDR3 DNA reads TGCGCCAGCAGCTTGGGGAGCTCTGGAAACACCATATATTTT.

The chain couples TRBV6-1 to TRBJ2-1; 9 nucleotides align to TRBD1. After removal of 3 bases from V and 14 bases from J, the junction contained 11 bases not matched to a gene. CDR1 is MNHNS, CDR2 SASEGT, per germline. The CDR3 has 14 residues. The CDR3 DNA follows: TGTGCCAGCAGTGACGGGACAGGGAATATTTTAGAGTTCTTC. This gives the protein CASSDGTGNILEFF.

V gene TRBV18 combines with J gene TRBJ1-2; no firm D call. The ends were cut back, 3 bases at V and 8 bases at J, with 10 bases in the middle. The germline CDR1 and CDR2 sequences are KGHSH and LQKENI. The CDR3 runs to 12 residues. The CDR3 reads CASSPESVGYTF. CDR3 nucleotide sequence: TGTGCCAGCTCACCGGAGTCGGTCGGCTACACCTTC.

This chain joins TRBV19 and TRBJ2-5; TRBD2 agrees at 10 bases. Trimming cost V 3 bases and J 5 bases; bases outside gene matches: 6. The CDR3 length is 15 residues. The V gene's germline CDR1 is LNHDA and CDR2 SQIVND (reference sequence). The CDR3 DNA is TGTGCCAGTAGTATGCCAAGCGGGGGGGAGGAGACCCAGTACTTC. Translated, it gives CASSMPSGGEETQYF.

J is TRBJ2-7 and V is TRBV20-1, with a weak D call TRBD1 (5 bases). V lost 3 bases and J 0 bases, leaving 6 bases between the germline ends. This CDR3 is 12 amino acids long. The germline V gene encodes CDR1 DFQATT and CDR2 SNEGSKA (reference sequence). The CDR3 loop is CSASDSSYEQYF. The CDR3 coding sequence is TGCAGTGCTAGTGACAGCTCCTACGAGCAGTACTTC.

The chain combines TRBV19 with TRBJ1-6; TRBD1 matches at 7 bases. The germline V gene has CDR1 LNHDA and CDR2 SQIVND (reference sequence). The V and J ends lost 5 bases and 8 bases, in that order; junction bases with no gene match: 6. CDR3 size: 14 residues. CDR3 sequence (DNA): TGTGCCAGTAGTGCACAGGGGAACGATTCACCCCTCCACTTT. Its translation is CASSAQGNDSPLHF.

This chain links TRBV19 with TRBJ1-1, with unresolved D. V was clipped by 3 bases and J by 4 bases, with 9 bases between them. The CDR3 has 13 residues. CDR1 and CDR2 from the germline V gene are LNHDA and SQIVND (reference sequence). CDR3 bases: TGTGCCAGTAGTATTTTGATAGCCACTGAAGCTTTCTTT. Translating gives CASSILIATEAFF.

This chain links TRBV5-1 with TRBJ2-5; 8 positions agree with TRBD2. Germline values: CDR1 SGHRS, CDR2 YFSETQ. CDR3 length: 17 amino acids. The trim removed 0 bases at V and 5 bases at J, leaving 12 bases unmatched. This CDR3 reads CASSLAGRGAGLETQYF. CDR3 bases: TGCGCCAGCAGCTTGGCGGGGCGGGGGGCCGGTTTGGAGACCCAGTACTTC.

Only one count was recorded for this clone. The rearrangement joins TRBV5-5 to TRBJ1-2; 7 bases fit TRBD1. With 0 bases clipped from V and 0 bases from J, the junction kept 5 bases outside the gene matches. Germline V lookup: CDR1 SGHKS, CDR2 YYEKEE (reference sequence). CDR3 length equals 16 residues. CDR3 loop: CASSLAPTGTNYGYTF. As DNA, the CDR3 is TGTGCCAGCAGCTTGGCTCCGACAGGGACTAACTATGGCTACACCTTC.

This chain connects TRBV7-2 to TRBJ2-6, with D perhaps matching TRBD1 (5 bases). Germline V CDR1 and CDR2: SGHTA, FQGNSA. The CDR3 contains 14 residues. Trimming took 11 bases from V and 0 from J, leaving 11 bases between them. The CDR3 DNA reads as TGTGCCGGTCTTCAGGGCTCTGGGGCCAACGTCCTGACTTTC. It encodes CAGLQGSGANVLTF.

The chain is built from TRBV18 and TRBJ1-4; maybe TRBD1 (5 bases). The ends were cut back, 4 bases at V and 0 bases at J, with 15 bases in the middle. Germline-derived CDR1 and CDR2 are KGHSH and LQKENI. The CDR3 covers 17 residues. CDR3: CASSLTGLTTTNEKLFF. The DNA for the CDR3 is TGTGCCAGCTCACTCACGGGACTGACTACAACTAATGAAAAACTGTTTTTT.

This rearrangement joins TRBV3-1 (or the pseudogene TRBV3-2) to TRBJ1-1, with D possibly matching TRBD1 (6 bases). The V end was cut by 3 bases, the J end by 11 bases, with 13 bases between. Germline V lookup: CDR1 LGHDT, CDR2 YNNKEL (reference sequence). This CDR3 has 12 amino acids. The CDR3: CASSHRGGVAFF. CDR3 nucleotide sequence: TGTGCCAGCAGCCATCGAGGGGGGGTGGCTTTCTTT.

The genes are TRBV29-1 and TRBJ2-1, with TRBD1 identical over 9 bases. CDR3 length: 15 residues. The germline gives CDR1 SQVTM, CDR2 ANQGSEA. V lost 6 bases to trimming and J lost 2 bases; unmatched junction nucleotides: 8. The CDR3 DNA reads as TGCAGCGTGGACAGGGGTTCGCTTCCCTACAATGAGCAGTTCTTC. Protein sequence: CSVDRGSLPYNEQFF.

In this sample, this clone turned up once. This chain links TRBV15 with TRBJ2-5; D perhaps matches TRBD1 (7 bases). Germline CDR1 is LNHNV and CDR2 is YYDKDF (reference sequence). The ends were cut back, 3 bases at V and 3 bases at J, with 11 bases in the middle. The CDR3 loop spans 14 amino acids. The CDR3 loop is CATSRAGTEETQYF. The CDR3 nucleotides read TGTGCCACCAGCAGGGCGGGGACAGAAGAGACCCAGTACTTC.

The chain combines TRBV11-2 with TRBJ1-1; D not certain. In germline, CDR1 is SGHAT, CDR2 FQNNGV. The CDR3 length is 14 residues. V was pared by 1 base and J by 6 bases, with 12 bases between. The CDR3 reads CASSLGRVNPEAFF. As DNA, the CDR3 is TGTGCCAGCAGCTTAGGGAGGGTTAACCCTGAAGCTTTCTTT. Full variable domain (rest looked up from reference TRBV11-2 and TRBJ1-1): EAGVAQSPRYKIIEKRQSVAFWCNPISGHATLYWYQQILGQGPKLLIQFQNNGVVDDSQLPKDRFSAERLKGVDSTLKIQPAKLEDSAVYLCASSLGRVNPEAFFGQGTRLTVV.